These T cell receptor beta chains were read from a single sample in a study of cytomegalovirus exposure and HLA in healthy donors. Profiled with immunoSEQ multiplex PCR; TCRdb holds only in-frame clones, not every one. Here the sample spans around 160,000 clones, almost 80% being singletons. The specimen was PBMCs. The receptors were gathered from a male donor in good health and CMV-seronegative. CDR3s include the opening cysteine and the closing phenylalanine or tryptophan. A D gene is named only where the DNA matches it firmly. Clone size is not always given. Where it is, it says once, few, many or a class for expanded clones.

TRBJ2-2,.,TRBV15,.,TGTGCCACCAGCTTCGGCACAGCGAACACCGGGGAGCTGTTTTTT,CATSFGTANTGELFF
TRBJ1-1,TRBD1,TRBV7-9,few,TGTTCCAGCAGCTTAGGGGGACAGCGGAACACTGAAGCTTTCTTT,CSSSLGGQRNTEAFF
TRBJ2-2,.,TRBV2,.,TGTGCCAGCAGTGAGGAGTTCACCGGGGAGCTGTTTTTT,CASSEEFTGELFF
TRBJ1-4,TRBD1,TRBV7-9,few,TGTGCCAGCAGCTTAATGGGACAGGGGACTGAAAAACTGTTTTTT,CASSLMGQGTEKLFF
TRBJ2-3,.,TRBV2,.,TGTGCCAGCAGTGAAGGTAGAGCAGATACGCAGTATTTT,CASSEGRADTQYF
TRBJ2-1,TRBD1,TRBV9,.,TGTGCCAGCAGCGTAGTTGCCCAGGGGGCGTATAATGAGCAGTTCTTC,CASSVVAQGAYNEQFF
TRBJ2-3,TRBD2,TRBV4-2,.,TGTGCCAGCAGCCAACAACTAGCGGGAGGTCCAGATACGCAGTATTTT,CASSQQLAGGPDTQYF
TRBJ2-7,TRBD1,TRBV25-1,.,TGTGCCAGCAGTGGGACAGGCTACGAGCAGTACTTC,CASSGTGYEQYF
TRBJ2-3,.,TRBV29-1,.,TGCAGCGTCGGCCGGTCAGCCCTCAGGACAGATACGCAGTATTTT,CSVGRSALRTDTQYF
TRBJ1-1,.,TRBV19,.,TGTGCCACTCGAAGGACAGCAAGCACTGAAGCTTTCTTT,CATRRTASTEAFF
TRBJ2-1,.,TRBV7-9,.,TGTGCCAGCAGCTGGAGACAGTACAATGAGCAGTTCTTC,CASSWRQYNEQFF
TRBJ1-6,TRBD1,TRBV30,.,TGTGCCTGGACTCAGGACAGGAGCTCCTATAATTCACCCCTCCACTTT,CAWTQDRSSYNSPLHF
TRBJ2-3,.,TRBV6-1,.,TGTGCCAGCACCGACTACGACTCCGCAGATACGCAGTATTTT,CASTDYDSADTQYF